This T cell receptor beta chain was sequenced during a study of T cells in Graves' hyperthyroidism and ophthalmopathy. Study-level findings and limits: Blood samples included most of the expanded thyroid clonotypes exceeding 0.001.

In regard to this clonotype: The antigen is undetermined.

Trimming left V 9 bases short and J 7 bases short, with 12 bases between. The germline V gene has CDR1 LNHDA and CDR2 SQIVND (reference sequence). The CDR3 contains 11 residues. Amplified TCR beta CDR3 regions derived from RNA transcripts. When the TCR CDR3 underwent first-round RT-PCR, the HTBI primer set was used. TCRdb processed the multiplex PCR reads anew with MiXCR; each CDR3 protein has one entry. The data hold approximately 560,000 distinct CDR3 sequences, with approximately 14% observed a single time. Sequenced: blood. This clonotype was sampled from a woman in her 30s with Graves' hyperthyroidism. The rearrangement links TRBV19 to TRBJ1-2; D is uncertain. The CDR3: CASQTTRGYTF. Here the CDR3 DNA reads TGTGCCAGCCAGACCACTCGTGGCTACACCTTC.